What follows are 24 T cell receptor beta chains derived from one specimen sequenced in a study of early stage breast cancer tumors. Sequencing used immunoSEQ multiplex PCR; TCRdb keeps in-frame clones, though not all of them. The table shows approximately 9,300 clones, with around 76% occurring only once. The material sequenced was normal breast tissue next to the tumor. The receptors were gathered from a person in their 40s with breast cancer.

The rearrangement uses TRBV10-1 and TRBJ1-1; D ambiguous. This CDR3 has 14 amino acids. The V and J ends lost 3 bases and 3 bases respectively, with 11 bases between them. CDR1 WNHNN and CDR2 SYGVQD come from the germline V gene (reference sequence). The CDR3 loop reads CASSEGGHDTEAFF. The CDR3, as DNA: TGCGCCAGCAGTGAAGGAGGGCATGACACTGAAGCTTTCTTT.

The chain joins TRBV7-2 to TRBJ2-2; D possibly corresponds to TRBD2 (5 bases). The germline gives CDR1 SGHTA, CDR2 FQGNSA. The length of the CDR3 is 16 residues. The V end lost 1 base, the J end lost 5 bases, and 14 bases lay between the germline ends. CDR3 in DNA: TGTGCCAGCAGCTTAGATATGGTCGGCGGGACCGGGGAGCTGTTTTTT. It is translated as CASSLDMVGGTGELFF. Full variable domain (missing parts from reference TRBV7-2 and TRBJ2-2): GAGVSQSPSNKVTEKGKDVELRCDPISGHTALYWYRQSLGQGLEFLIYFQGNSAPDKSGLPSDRFSAERTGGSVSTLTIQRTQQEDSAVYLCASSLDMVGGTGELFFGEGSRLTVL.

CDR3 in DNA: TGTGCCAGCAGTTCCGGACTTACCCGTGACACCGGGGAGCTGTTTTTT. It encodes CASSSGLTRDTGELFF. V usage is TRBV25-1 and J usage is TRBJ2-2; D might be TRBD2 (5 bases). The germline gives CDR1 MGHDK, CDR2 SYGVNS. This CDR3 is 16 amino acids long. The germline V and J ends were trimmed by 5 bases and 3 bases, with 16 bases remaining between them.

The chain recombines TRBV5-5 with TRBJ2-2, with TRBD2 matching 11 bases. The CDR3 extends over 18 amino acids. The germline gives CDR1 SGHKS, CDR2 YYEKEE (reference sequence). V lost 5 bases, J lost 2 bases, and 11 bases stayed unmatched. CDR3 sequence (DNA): TGTGCCAGCAGGGGGGTCAGGACTAGCGGGCACAACACCGGGGAGCTGTTTTTT. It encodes CASRGVRTSGHNTGELFF.

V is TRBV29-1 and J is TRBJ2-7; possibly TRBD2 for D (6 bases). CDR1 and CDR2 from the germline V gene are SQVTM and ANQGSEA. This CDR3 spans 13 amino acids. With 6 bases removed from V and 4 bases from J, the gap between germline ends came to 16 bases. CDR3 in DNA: TGCAGCGTGTCGGCGGGGCCTCTGTACGAGCAGTACTTC. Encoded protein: CSVSAGPLYEQYF.

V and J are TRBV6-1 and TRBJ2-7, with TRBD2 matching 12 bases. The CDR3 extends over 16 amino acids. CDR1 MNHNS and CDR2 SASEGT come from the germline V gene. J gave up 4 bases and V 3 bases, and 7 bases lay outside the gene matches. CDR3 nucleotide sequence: TGTGCCAGCAGTGATCCGACACTAGCGGGGGGATACGAGCAGTACTTC. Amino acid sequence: CASSDPTLAGGYEQYF.

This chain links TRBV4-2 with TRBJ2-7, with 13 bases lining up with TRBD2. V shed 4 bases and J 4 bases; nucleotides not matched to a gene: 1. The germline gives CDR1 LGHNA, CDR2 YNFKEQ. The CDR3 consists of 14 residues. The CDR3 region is CASSRTSGSYEQYF. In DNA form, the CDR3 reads TGTGCCAGCAGCCGGACTAGCGGGAGTTACGAGCAGTACTTC.

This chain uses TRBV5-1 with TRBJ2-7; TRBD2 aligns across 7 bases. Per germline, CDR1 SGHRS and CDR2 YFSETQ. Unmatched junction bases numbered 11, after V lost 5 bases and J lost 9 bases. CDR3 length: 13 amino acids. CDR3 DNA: TGCGCCAGCAGTCCCCGGGAGGCACTCGGGCAGTACTTC. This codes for CASSPREALGQYF.

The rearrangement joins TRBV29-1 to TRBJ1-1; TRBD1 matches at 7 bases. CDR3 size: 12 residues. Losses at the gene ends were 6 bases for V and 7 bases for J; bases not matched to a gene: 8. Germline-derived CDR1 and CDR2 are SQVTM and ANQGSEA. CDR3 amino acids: CSVADRMGEAFF. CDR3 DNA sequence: TGCAGCGTGGCGGACAGGATGGGTGAAGCTTTCTTT.

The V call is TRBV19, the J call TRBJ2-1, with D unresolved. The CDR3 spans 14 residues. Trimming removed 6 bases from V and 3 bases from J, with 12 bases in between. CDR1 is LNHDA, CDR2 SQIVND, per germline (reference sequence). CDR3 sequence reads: CASSEGWYYNEQFF. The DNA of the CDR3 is TGTGCCAGTAGCGAAGGGTGGTACTACAATGAGCAGTTCTTC.

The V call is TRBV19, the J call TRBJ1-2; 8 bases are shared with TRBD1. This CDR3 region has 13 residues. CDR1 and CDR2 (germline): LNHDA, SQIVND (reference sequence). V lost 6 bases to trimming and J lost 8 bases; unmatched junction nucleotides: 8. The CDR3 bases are TGTGCCAGTAGCCCGCAGGGGGCGCTAGGCTACACCTTC. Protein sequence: CASSPQGALGYTF.

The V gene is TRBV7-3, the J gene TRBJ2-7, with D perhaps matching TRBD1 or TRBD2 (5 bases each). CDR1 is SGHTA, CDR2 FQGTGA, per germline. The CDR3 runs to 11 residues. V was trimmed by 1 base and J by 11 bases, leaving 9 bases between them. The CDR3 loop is CASSLNRGEYF. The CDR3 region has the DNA TGTGCCAGCAGCTTAAATCGAGGGGAGTACTTC. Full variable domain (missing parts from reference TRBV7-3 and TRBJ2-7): GAGVSQTPSNKVTEKGKYVELRCDPISGHTALYWYRQSLGQGPEFLIYFQGTGAADDSGLPNDRFFAVRPEGSVSTLKIQRTERGDSAVYLCASSLNRGEYFGPGTRLTVT.

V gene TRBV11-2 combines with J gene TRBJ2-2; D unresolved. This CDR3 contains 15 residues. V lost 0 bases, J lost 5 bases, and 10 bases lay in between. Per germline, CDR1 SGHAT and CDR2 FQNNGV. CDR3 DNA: TGTGCCAGCAGCTTAGAAGGGCTCAGAACCGGGGAGCTGTTTTTT. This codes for CASSLEGLRTGELFF.

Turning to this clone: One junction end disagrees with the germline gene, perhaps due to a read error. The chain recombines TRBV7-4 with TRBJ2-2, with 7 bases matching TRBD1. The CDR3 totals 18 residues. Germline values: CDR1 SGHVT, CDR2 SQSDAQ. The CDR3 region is CASSPRPGTVVPYRGAVF. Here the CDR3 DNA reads TGTGCCAGCAGCCCAAGACCCGGGACAGTCGTCCCTTACCGGGGAGCTGTTTTT.

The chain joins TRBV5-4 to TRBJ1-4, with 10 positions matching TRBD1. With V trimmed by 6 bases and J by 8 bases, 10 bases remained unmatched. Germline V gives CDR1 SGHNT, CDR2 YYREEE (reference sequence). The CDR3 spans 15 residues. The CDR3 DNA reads TGTGCCAGCACCTCCTCAAGGGACAGGGGCGAAAAACTGTTTTTT. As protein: CASTSSRDRGEKLFF.

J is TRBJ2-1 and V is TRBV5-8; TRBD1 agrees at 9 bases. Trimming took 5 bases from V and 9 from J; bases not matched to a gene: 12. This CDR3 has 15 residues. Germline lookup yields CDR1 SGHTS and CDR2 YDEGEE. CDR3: CASRSRDRVRGEQFF. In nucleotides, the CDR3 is TGTGCCAGCAGATCCCGGGACAGGGTACGAGGTGAGCAGTTCTTC.

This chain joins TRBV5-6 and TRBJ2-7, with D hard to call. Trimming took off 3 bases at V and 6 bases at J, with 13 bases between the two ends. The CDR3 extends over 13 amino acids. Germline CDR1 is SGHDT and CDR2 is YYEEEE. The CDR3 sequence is CASSSYQMPEQYF. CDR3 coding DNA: TGTGCCAGCAGCTCCTATCAAATGCCCGAGCAGTACTTC.

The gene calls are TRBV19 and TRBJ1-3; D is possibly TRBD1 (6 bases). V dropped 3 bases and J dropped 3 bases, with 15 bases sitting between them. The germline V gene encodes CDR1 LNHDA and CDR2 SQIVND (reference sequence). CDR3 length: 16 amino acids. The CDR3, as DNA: TGTGCCAGTAGTATTCGCGGACAGAACTTTGGAAACACCATATATTTT. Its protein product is CASSIRGQNFGNTIYF.

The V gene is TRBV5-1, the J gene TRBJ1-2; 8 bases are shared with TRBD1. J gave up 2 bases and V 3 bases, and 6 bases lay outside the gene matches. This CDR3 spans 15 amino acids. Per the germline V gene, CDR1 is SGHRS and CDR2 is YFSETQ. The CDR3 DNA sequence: TGCGCCAGCAGCTATACCCCAGGGGGCAACTATGGCTACACCTTC. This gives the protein CASSYTPGGNYGYTF.

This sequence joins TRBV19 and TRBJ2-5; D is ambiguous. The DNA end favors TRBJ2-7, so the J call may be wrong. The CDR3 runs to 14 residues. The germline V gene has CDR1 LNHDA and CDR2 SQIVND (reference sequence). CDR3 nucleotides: TGTGCCAGTAGTACCTCTGGAAGCTCCTACGAGCAGTACTTC. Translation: CASSTSGSSYEQYF.

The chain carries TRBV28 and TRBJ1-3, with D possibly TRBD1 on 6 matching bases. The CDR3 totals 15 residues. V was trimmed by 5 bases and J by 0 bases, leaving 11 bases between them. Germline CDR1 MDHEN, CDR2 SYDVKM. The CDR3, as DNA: TGTGCCAGCAGTCCAGGGGATAGCTCTGGAAACACCATATATTTT. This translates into CASSPGDSSGNTIYF.

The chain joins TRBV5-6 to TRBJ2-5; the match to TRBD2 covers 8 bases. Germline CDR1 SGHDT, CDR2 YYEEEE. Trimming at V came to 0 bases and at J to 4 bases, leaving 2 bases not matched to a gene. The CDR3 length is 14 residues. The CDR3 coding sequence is TGTGCCAGCAGCTTGGGGCTAGCGGGAGAGACCCAGTACTTC. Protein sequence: CASSLGLAGETQYF.

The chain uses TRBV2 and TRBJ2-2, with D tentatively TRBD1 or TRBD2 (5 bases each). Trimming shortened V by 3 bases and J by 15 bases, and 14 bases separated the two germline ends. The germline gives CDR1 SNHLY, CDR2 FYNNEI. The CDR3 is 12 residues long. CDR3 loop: CASSEMSGRVFF. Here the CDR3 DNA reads TGTGCCAGCAGTGAGATGTCGGGGCGGGTGTTTTTT.

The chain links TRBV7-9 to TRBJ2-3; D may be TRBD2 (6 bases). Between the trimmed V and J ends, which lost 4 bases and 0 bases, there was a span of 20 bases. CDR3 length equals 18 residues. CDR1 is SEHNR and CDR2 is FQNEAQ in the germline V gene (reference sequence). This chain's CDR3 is CASSSDFNGGTSTDTQYF. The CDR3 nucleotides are TGTGCCAGCAGCTCAGATTTTAACGGGGGTACTAGCACAGATACGCAGTATTTT.